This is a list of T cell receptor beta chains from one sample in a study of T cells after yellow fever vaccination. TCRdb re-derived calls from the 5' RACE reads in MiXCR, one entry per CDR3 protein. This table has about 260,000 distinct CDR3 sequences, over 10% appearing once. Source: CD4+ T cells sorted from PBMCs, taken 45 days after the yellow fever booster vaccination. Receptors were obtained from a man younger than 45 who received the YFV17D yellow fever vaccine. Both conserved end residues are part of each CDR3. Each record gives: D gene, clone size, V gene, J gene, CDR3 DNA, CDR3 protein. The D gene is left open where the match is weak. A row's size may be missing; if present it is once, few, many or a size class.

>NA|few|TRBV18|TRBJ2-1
TGTGCCAGCTCCACCTTCCCCACGGAGGGACAGTTCTTC
CASSTFPTEGQFF
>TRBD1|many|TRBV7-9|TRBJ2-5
TGTGCCAGCAGCTTGACAGGGGCAGAGACCCAGTACTTC
CASSLTGAETQYF
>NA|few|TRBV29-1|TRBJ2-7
TGCAGCGTTCATCGGCCAGGTACCTACGAGCAGTACTTC
CSVHRPGTYEQYF
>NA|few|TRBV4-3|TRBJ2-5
TGCGCCAGCAGCCAATCCGCCGAAGAGACCCAGTACTTC
CASSQSAEETQYF
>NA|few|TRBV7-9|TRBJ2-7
TGTGCCAGCAGCCCACCAGCGGGCTCCCGAGGGGAGCAGTACTTC
CASSPPAGSRGEQYF
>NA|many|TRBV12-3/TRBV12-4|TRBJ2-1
TGTGCCAGCAGTTTAGCCAGCGGTCCGAGGGGTGAGCAGTTCTTC
CASSLASGPRGEQFF
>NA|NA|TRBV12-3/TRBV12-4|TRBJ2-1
TGTGCCAGCAGTTTTTCGTACGGGTCCTACAATGAGCAGTTCTTC
CASSFSYGSYNEQFF
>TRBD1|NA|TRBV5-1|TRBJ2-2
TGCGCCAGCAGCTCACCCCCGGGACAGGGAGCGAAGGCCGGGGAGCTGTTTTTT
CASSSPPGQGAKAGELFF
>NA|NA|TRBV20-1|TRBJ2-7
TGCAGTGCTAGAGAGGGGGGGCGCGAGCAGTACTTC
CSAREGGREQYF
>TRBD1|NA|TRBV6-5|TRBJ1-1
TGTGCCAGCAGTTACCGGACAGGGCCGTACACTGAAGCTTTCTTT
CASSYRTGPYTEAFF
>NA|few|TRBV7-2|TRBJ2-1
TGTGCCAGCAGCTCCCCGGGACAACTCTTTTACAATGAGCAGTTCTTC
CASSSPGQLFYNEQFF
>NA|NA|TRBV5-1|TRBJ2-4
TGCGCCAGAGCCTCTCCAGGGATTAACAAAAACATTCAGTACTTC
CARASPGINKNIQYF
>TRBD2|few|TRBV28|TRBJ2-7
TGTGCCAGCAGTTCCCCCCAGGCAGCGGGAGCTTATGAGCAGTACTTC
CASSSPQAAGAYEQYF
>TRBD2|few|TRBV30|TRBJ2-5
TGTGCCTGTCGACTAGCGGGGTCCTCCCAGTACTTC
CACRLAGSSQYF
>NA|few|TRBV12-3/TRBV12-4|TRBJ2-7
TGTGCCAGCAATTTGGGATTACAGAACTACGAGCAGTACTTC
CASNLGLQNYEQYF
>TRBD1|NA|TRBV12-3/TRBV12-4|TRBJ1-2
TGTGCCAGCAGCCTACAGACAGGGGCTGGCTACACCTTC
CASSLQTGAGYTF
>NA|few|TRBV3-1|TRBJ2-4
TGTGCCAGCAGCCAAACTCTGTTGCAAAACATTCAGTACTTC
CASSQTLLQNIQYF
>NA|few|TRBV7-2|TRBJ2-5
TGTGCCAGCAGCTTAATGTCGGGGGCCGAGACCCAGTACTTC
CASSLMSGAETQYF
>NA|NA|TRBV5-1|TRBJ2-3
TGCGCCAGCGGCTTGGCCGGCCATATCGGTGCAGATACGCAGTATTTT
CASGLAGHIGADTQYF
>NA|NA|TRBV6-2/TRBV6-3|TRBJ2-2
TGTGCCAGCAGTTACCCTCGGACGCGTTGGACTGGGGAGCTGTTTTTT
CASSYPRTRWTGELFF
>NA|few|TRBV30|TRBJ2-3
TGTGCCTGGAGTGCCCTGGAGGGGTCAGATACGCAGTATTTT
CAWSALEGSDTQYF
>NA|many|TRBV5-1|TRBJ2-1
TGCGCCAGCAGTGAACGCAGCTACAATGAGCAGTTCTTC
CASSERSYNEQFF
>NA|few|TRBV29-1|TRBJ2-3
TGCAGCGTTGACCGAGCGGGTGGGGCAGATACGCAGTATTTT
CSVDRAGGADTQYF
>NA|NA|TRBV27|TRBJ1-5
TGTGCCAGCAGTTTAGAGAAGGGCCCCAATCAGCCCCAGCATTTT
CASSLEKGPNQPQHF
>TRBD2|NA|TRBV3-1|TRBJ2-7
TGTGCCAGCAGCCGCCGGCGTCCGGGACTAGCGCACCTGGAGCAGTACTTC
CASSRRRPGLAHLEQYF
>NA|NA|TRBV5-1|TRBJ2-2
TGCGCCAGCAGCTTGGCAGGGATGAACACCGGGGAGCTGTTTTTT
CASSLAGMNTGELFF
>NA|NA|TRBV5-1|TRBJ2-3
TGCGCCAGCAGCACCGGAGGCCAGGGAGATACGCAGTATTTT
CASSTGGQGDTQYF
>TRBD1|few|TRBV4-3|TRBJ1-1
TGCGCCAGCAGGGACCAGGGGGGTCTTCACACTGAAGCTTTCTTT
CASRDQGGLHTEAFF
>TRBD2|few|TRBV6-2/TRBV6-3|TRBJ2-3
TGTGCCAGCGCTGGCCCCCTCCTACCGGGACTACCCACAGATACGCAGTATTTT
CASAGPLLPGLPTDTQYF
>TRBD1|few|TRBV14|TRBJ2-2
TGTGCCAGCAGCATAAGGACAGGGTCGAACACCGGGGAGCTGTTTTTT
CASSIRTGSNTGELFF
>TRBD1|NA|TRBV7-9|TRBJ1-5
TGTGCCAGCAGCCAGGGACAGCGCAATCAGCCCCAGCATTTT
CASSQGQRNQPQHF
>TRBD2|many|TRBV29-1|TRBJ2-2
TGCAGCGCCTTAGCGGGAGGGCCCCGGGAGCTGTTTTTT
CSALAGGPRELFF
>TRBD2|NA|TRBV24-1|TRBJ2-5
TGTGCCACCAGTGACCCAGGGACTAGGCAAGAGACCCAGTACTTC
CATSDPGTRQETQYF
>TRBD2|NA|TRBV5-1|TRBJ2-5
TGCGCCAGCAGCTTGACCCCGGGACTAGCGGGAGGGCTGGTGGAGACCCAGTACTTC
CASSLTPGLAGGLVETQYF
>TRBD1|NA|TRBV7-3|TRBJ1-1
TGTGCCAGCAGCTTGGACAGGAAAAACACTGAAGCTTTCTTT
CASSLDRKNTEAFF
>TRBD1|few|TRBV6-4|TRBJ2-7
TGTGCCAGCAGCTTACAACAGGGGGCTCCCTACGAGCAGTACTTC
CASSLQQGAPYEQYF
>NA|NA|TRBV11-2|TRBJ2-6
TGTGCCAGCGCACCAGCCTCTGGGGCCAACGTCCTGACTTTC
CASAPASGANVLTF
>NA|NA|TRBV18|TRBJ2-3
TGTGCCAGCTCCTCCACCCCGGAGACCTCAGATACGCAGTATTTT
CASSSTPETSDTQYF
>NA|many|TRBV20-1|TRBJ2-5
TGCAGTGCTAGAGCCACAGGAAGCCAAGAGACCCAGTACTTC
CSARATGSQETQYF
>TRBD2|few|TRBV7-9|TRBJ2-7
TGTGCCAGCAGCTTCGGCGGGAGGGTCGGCGACGAGCAGTACTTC
CASSFGGRVGDEQYF
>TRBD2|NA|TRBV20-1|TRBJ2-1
TGCAGTGCCACGGCCCCTGGACTAGCGGATTACAATGAGCAGTTCTTC
CSATAPGLADYNEQFF
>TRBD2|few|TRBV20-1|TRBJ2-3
TGCAGTGCTAGGAAAGCGGGGTCCACAGATACGCAGTATTTT
CSARKAGSTDTQYF
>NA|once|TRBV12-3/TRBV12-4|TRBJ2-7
TGTGCCAGCAGATTAGGGGCGGGACCCTACGAGCAGTACTTC
CASRLGAGPYEQYF
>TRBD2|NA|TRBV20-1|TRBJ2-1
TGCAGTGCTTTCACTAGCGGGCCCTACAATGAGCAGTTCTTC
CSAFTSGPYNEQFF
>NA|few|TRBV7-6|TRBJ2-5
TGTGCCAGCAGCTTACAGCAAGGGGGGGGTGAGACCCAGTACTTC
CASSLQQGGGETQYF
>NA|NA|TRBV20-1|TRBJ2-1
TGCAGTGCTAGGGCCCAGCACCCGGGCAGGTCCCTGGGGCAGTTCTTC
CSARAQHPGRSLGQFF
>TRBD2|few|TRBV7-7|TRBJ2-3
TGTGCTAGCAGCTTTAGCGGGCTTCCCACAGATACGCAGTATTTT
CASSFSGLPTDTQYF
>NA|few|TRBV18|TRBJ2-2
TGTGCCAGCTCACCGTCGCTGACGGCAGCTAACACCGGGGAGCTGTTTTTT
CASSPSLTAANTGELFF
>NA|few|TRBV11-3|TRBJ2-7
TGTGCCAGCAGCTTAGGGGCCTACCGCGAGCAGTACTTC
CASSLGAYREQYF
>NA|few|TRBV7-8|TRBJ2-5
TGTGCCAGCAGCCCAACAGGGACATGGGAGACCCAGTACTTC
CASSPTGTWETQYF
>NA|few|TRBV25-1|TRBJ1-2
TGTGCCAGCAGTGAATTTTCAACAGTCTATGGCTACACCTTC
CASSEFSTVYGYTF
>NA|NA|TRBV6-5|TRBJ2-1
TGTGCCAGCAGTTACTCGCAGGGACGAGGTGAGCAGTTCTTC
CASSYSQGRGEQFF
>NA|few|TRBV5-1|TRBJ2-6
TGCGCCAGCAGCTCCAGGGTAGTAACCTCTGGGGCCAACGTCCTGACTTTC
CASSSRVVTSGANVLTF
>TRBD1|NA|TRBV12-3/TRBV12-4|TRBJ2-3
TGTGCCAGCAGTTCTTCAGGGGGTCGCACAGATACGCAGTATTTT
CASSSSGGRTDTQYF
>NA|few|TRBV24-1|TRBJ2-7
TGTGCCACCAGTGATGTGGGTGAGGACGAGCAGTACTTC
CATSDVGEDEQYF
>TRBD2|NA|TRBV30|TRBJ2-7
TGTGCCTGTACGGGACTAGCGGGCAGGTACGAGCAGTACTTC
CACTGLAGRYEQYF
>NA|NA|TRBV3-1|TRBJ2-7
TGTGCCAGCAGCCCGTGGGGGGGGCGCGATTACGAGCAGTACTTC
CASSPWGGRDYEQYF